Shown below are 8 T cell receptor beta chains from a single sample sequenced in a study of blood T cell repertoires in COVID-19. Some clones are missing from TCRdb's copy, which holds only in-frame ones; the method was immunoSEQ multiplex PCR. The sample yields roughly 230,000 clones, 89% seen once. The specimen sequenced was PBMCs or T cells enriched from blood (not recorded which). The receptors shown here come from a woman in her 30s with acute COVID-19.

The gene calls are TRBV5-1 and TRBJ1-2, with 7 bases matching TRBD1. Trimming took 4 bases from V and 4 from J; bases not matched to a gene: 10. Germline V lookup: CDR1 SGHRS, CDR2 YFSETQ. The CDR3 covers 15 residues. In DNA, the CDR3 is TGCGCCAGCAGCCCGGACGCGGGACAGTTCTATGGCTACACCTTC. Translating it yields CASSPDAGQFYGYTF.

The chain is built from TRBV24-1 and TRBJ2-6; TRBD2 might be the D (6 bases). The CDR3 extends over 15 amino acids. V was shortened by 6 bases and J by 1 base, with 9 bases between the two germline ends. Per the germline V gene, CDR1 is KGHDR and CDR2 is SFDVKD. CDR3 DNA sequence: TGTGCCACCAGTCCTCGGGGGTCTGGGGCCAACGTCCTGACTTTC. Translation: CATSPRGSGANVLTF.

The rearrangement uses TRBV11-3 and TRBJ2-1; 9 nucleotides line up with TRBD2. This CDR3 comprises 13 residues. CDR1 SGHNT and CDR2 YENEEA come from the germline V gene. J lost 10 bases, V lost 6 bases, and 7 bases had no gene match. The CDR3 DNA is TGTGCCAGCAGTACCGACGCGGGGGGGGAGCAGTTCTTC. Residues: CASSTDAGGEQFF. The variable domain in full, with the rest retrieved from reference TRBV11-3 and TRBJ2-1, is EAGVVQSPRYKIIEKKQPVAFWCNPISGHNTLYWYLQNLGQGPELLIRYENEEAVDDSQLPKDRFSAERLKGVDSTLKIQPAELGDSAVYLCASSTDAGGEQFFGPGTRLTVL.

V and J are TRBV29-1 and TRBJ1-5; D call uncertain. The CDR3 covers 14 residues. The germline V and J ends were trimmed by 7 bases and 5 bases, with 18 bases remaining between them. CDR1 is SQVTM and CDR2 is ANQGSEA in the germline V gene. DNA for the CDR3: TGCAGCGCCTCAGATGGAGGGATCTATCAGCCCCAGCATTTT. It translates to CSASDGGIYQPQHF.

This sequence joins TRBV18 and TRBJ2-6, with 7 bases aligning to TRBD1. Germline lookup yields CDR1 KGHSH and CDR2 LQKENI. J was trimmed by 0 bases and V by 2 bases; bases with no gene match: 19. The CDR3 contains 22 residues. The CDR3 reads CASSPNNYPPGQRISGANVLTF. The CDR3 nucleotides read TGTGCCAGCTCACCAAACAACTACCCACCGGGACAGCGGATCTCTGGGGCCAACGTCCTGACTTTC. Full variable domain (outside the CDR3, taken from reference TRBV18 and TRBJ2-6): NAGVMQNPRHLVRRRGQEARLRCSPMKGHSHVYWYRQLPEEGLKFMVYLQKENIIDESGMPKERFSAEFPKEGPSILRIQQVVRGDSAAYFCASSPNNYPPGQRISGANVLTFGAGSRLTVL.

This chain uses TRBV19 with TRBJ1-2; no firm D call. The germline V gene encodes CDR1 LNHDA and CDR2 SQIVND (reference sequence). V was shortened by 3 bases and J by 0 bases, with 8 bases between the two germline ends. The length of the CDR3 is 14 residues. CDR3 in DNA: TGTGCCAGTAGTATCTTAACAGCTAACTATGGCTACACCTTC. It translates to CASSILTANYGYTF.

This chain joins TRBV5-4 and TRBJ2-3, with 11 nucleotides matching TRBD2. The V segment lost 4 bases and the J segment 2 bases; nucleotides outside the gene matches: 3. Per the germline V gene, CDR1 is SGHNT and CDR2 is YYREEE (reference sequence). This CDR3 comprises 15 residues. CDR3 in DNA: TGTGCCAGCAGCGGGACTAGCGGACCCACAGATACGCAGTATTTT. This codes for CASSGTSGPTDTQYF.

This clone was recorded once. The rearrangement uses TRBV30 and TRBJ1-6, with 9 bases that match TRBD1. The CDR3 loop spans 14 amino acids. V was pared by 0 bases and J by 10 bases, with 4 bases of the junction left unmatched. Looked up from germline, CDR1 is GTSNPN and CDR2 is SVGIG (reference sequence). Written as DNA, the CDR3 is TGTGCCTGGAGTGTACGGACAGGGGACTCACCCCTCCACTTT. Encoded protein: CAWSVRTGDSPLHF.